This T cell receptor beta chain originates from a study of T cell changes during pregnancy in multiple sclerosis. Sequencing was performed with immunoSEQ multiplex PCR; in TCRdb, only in-frame clones are kept and a portion is missing. The sample contains 40,000 to 60,000 clones, roughly 92% of which appear only once. The CDR3 sequence is 14 residues long. Deletions cut 5 bases from V and 1 base from J, with 11 bases between. From germline, CDR1 is SNHLY and CDR2 FYNNEI. The TCR originated in a female donor with multiple sclerosis, enrolled in a pregnancy study. The sample consisted of CD4+ T cells from peripheral blood mononuclear cells, taken in the third trimester of pregnancy. The V call is TRBV2, the J call TRBJ1-1; tentative D call: TRBD1 (6 bases). CDR3 sequence reads: CASSYRAANTEAFF. CDR3 DNA sequence: TGTGCCAGCAGTTACAGGGCTGCGAACACTGAAGCTTTCTTT. The full variable domain, with the rest looked up from reference TRBV2 and TRBJ1-1, is EPEVTQTPSHQVTQMGQEVILRCVPISNHLYFYWYRQILGQKVEFLVSFYNNEISEKSEIFDDQFSVERPDGSNFTLKIRSTKLEDSAMYFCASSYRAANTEAFFGQGTRLTVV.